One T cell receptor (beta chain) is described in this entry. The antigen remains undetermined. The data belong to a study of CD4 T cells in relation to SARS-CoV-2 and coronaviruses. Only in-frame clones appear in the TCRdb table, and some are missing; sequencing was by immunoSEQ multiplex PCR. Among tens of thousands of clones listed, about 78% were seen once. Before the COVID-19 pandemic, during about 2011-2019, CD4+ T cells were taken from unexposed donors. The cells were cultured for around ten days before CD4+ T cells were isolated. Study-level findings and limits: Crossreactive clones expanded significantly less to SARS-CoV-2 than monoreactive clones.

Specimen: CD4+ T cells from PBMCs, cultured in vitro. This clonotype was obtained from a human donor in good health.

The CDR3 is CASSVSGAVNTGELFF. The CDR3 region has the DNA TGTGCCAGCAGCGTCAGCGGTGCGGTTAACACCGGGGAGCTGTTTTTT. This rearrangement joins TRBV11-2 to TRBJ2-2; weak D call: TRBD2 (5 bases). Germline V gene data show CDR1 as SGHAT and CDR2 as FQNNGV. The CDR3 is made up of 16 amino acids. Trimming removed 5 bases at V and 2 bases at J, with 15 bases between.